This T cell receptor (beta chain) was sequenced during a study of CD8+CD57+ T cells in acquired aplastic anemia listed by TCRdb under 2018. For the study in its entirety: A mean of around 3.3 ug of DNA, ranging from roughly 0.19 to 27.4 ug, was extracted from sorted CD4+ and CD8+ cells. A CD8+CD57+ expansion meant a frequency higher than the mean frequency seen in healthy subjects. Summary of the overall study and its limitations: CD8+ Simpson's diversity did not differ significantly between patients and healthy controls (P=0.060). Some 27 CD8+ CDR3 sequences were found in both patients and controls but appeared to be highly expressed in patients and within the immunodominant clones of the patients.

Note on this clonotype: Its antigen remains unidentified. No much larger clonotype is one base removed from it; base qualities were not supplied.

The germline ends are 0 bases apart after V is trimmed by 0 bases and J by 9 bases. The CDR3, cysteine through phenylalanine, is 11 amino acids long. CDR3 DNA is the only sequence kept; it has 33 bases, read in frame from the first base. CDR1 and CDR2 are read off the germline V gene as SGHDN and FVKESK. The patients picked for sequencing were ones in whom flow cytometry had shown an expansion of CD8+CD57+ cells. Severe acquired aplastic anemia was diagnosed in all patients according to International Study of Aplastic Anemia and Agranulocytosis and Camitta criteria. No therapy had been received by the patients at the time of blood sampling. In the study, sorted CD4+ and CD8+ blood T cells from patients with severe aplastic anemia and from healthy subjects underwent deep sequencing of TCR repertoires. Patients were enrolled in the USA under clinicaltrials.gov protocols 00001620, 01623167, 00001397, 00071045, 00081523 and 00961064. Ficoll-Paque density gradient centrifugation was used to isolate peripheral blood mononuclear cells. Before DNA was extracted, CD4+ and CD8+ T cells were sorted using either FACS or magnetic beads.

Profiling of TCR beta VDJ combinations and CDR3 sequences used genomic DNA as the template. An Illumina HiSeq 2000 was the platform used for TCR repertoire sequencing. For the original study's pipeline: Repertoire assessment relied on Simpson's diversity index, CDR3 size and DJ length profiles, and TRBV/TRBJ rearrangement plots. The immunodominant clone was defined as the most abundant DNA sequence in deep sequencing data. CDR3 amino acid sequences were checked for sharing between subjects and were compared against published repertoires and the VDJdb database. The public reads were run again by TCRdb, first through fastp at Q25 and then through MiXCR, and only productive beta chains were kept. Merged by CDR3 protein, the rows form single entries marked with the most common genes and DNA. The V and J calls were not made by the authors but by TCRdb's processing. The sample data list 150,000 to 200,000 distinct CDR3 sequences, and 48% of these were observed just once. The top ten clonotypes cover around 1.8% of the sample.

The receptor was isolated from a human donor with aplastic anemia. The receptor chain draws on TRBV14 and TRBJ1-6; the D gene assignment is ambiguous. The source material was sorted CD4+, CD8+, or CD8+CD57+ T cells (not recorded which) from PBMCs. The nucleotide sequence is given as TGTGCCAGCAGCCAAGATTCACCCCTCCACTTT. Translation gives CASSQDSPLHF.